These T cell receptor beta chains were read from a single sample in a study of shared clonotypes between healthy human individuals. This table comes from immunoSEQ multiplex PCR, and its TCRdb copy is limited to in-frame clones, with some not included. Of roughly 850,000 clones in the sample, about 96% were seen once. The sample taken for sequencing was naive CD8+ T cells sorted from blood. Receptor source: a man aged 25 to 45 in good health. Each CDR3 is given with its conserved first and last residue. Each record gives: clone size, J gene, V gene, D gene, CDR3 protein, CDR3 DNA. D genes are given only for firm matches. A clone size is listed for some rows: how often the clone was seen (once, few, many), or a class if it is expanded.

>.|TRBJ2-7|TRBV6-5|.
CASSYSGLAYEQYF
TGTGCCAGCAGTTACTCGGGTCTGGCCTACGAGCAGTACTTC
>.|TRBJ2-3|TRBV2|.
CASSDRNRADTQYF
TGTGCCAGCAGTGACCGGAACAGGGCAGATACGCAGTATTTT
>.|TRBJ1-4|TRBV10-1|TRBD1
CASRRQGARNEKLFF
TGCGCCAGCAGGAGGCAGGGGGCGCGGAATGAAAAACTGTTTTTT
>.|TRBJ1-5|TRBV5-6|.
CASSLATGSNQPQHF
TGTGCCAGCAGCTTGGCTACAGGGTCGAATCAGCCCCAGCATTTT
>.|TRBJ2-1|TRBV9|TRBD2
CASSVATSGMGPSYNEQFF
TGTGCCAGCAGCGTAGCCACTAGCGGGATGGGGCCCTCCTACAATGAGCAGTTCTTC
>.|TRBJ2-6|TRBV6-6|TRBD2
CAAPAGVAGANVLTF
TGTGCCGCCCCGGCGGGGGTAGCTGGGGCCAACGTCCTGACTTTC
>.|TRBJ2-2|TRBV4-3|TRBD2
CASSQGLAANTGELFF
TGCGCCAGCAGCCAAGGCCTAGCGGCGAACACCGGGGAGCTGTTTTTT
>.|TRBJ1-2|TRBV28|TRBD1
CASSTTSDRGYGYTF
TGTGCCAGCAGTACTACCTCCGACAGGGGTTATGGCTACACCTTC
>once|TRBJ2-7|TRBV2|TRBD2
CASIGTSGHYEQYF
TGTGCCAGCATAGGGACTAGCGGCCACTACGAGCAGTACTTC
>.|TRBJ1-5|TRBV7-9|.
CASSNTDFNQPQHF
TGTGCCAGCAGCAACACAGATTTCAATCAGCCCCAGCATTTT
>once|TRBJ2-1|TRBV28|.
CASTASVTDNEQFF
TGTGCCAGCACGGCTAGCGTAACCGACAATGAGCAGTTCTTC
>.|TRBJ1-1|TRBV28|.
CASRQLLNTEAFF
TGTGCCAGCAGACAACTACTGAACACTGAAGCTTTCTTT
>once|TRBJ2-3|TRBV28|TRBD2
CASSLGGLAGENPDTQYF
TGTGCCAGCAGTCTAGGGGGACTAGCGGGAGAAAACCCAGATACGCAGTATTTT
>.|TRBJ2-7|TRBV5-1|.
CASSPESSSYYEQYF
TGCGCCAGCAGCCCTGAATCTAGCTCTTACTACGAGCAGTACTTC
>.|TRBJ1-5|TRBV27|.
CASSSRGGNQPQHF
TGTGCCAGCAGTTCCAGGGGAGGCAATCAGCCCCAGCATTTT
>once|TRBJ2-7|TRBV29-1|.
CSVEDPGETYEQYF
TGCAGCGTTGAAGATCCGGGCGAAACCTACGAGCAGTACTTC
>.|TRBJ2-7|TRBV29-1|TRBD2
CSVGLTSGLDEQYF
TGCAGCGTTGGCTTGACTAGCGGGCTCGACGAGCAGTACTTC
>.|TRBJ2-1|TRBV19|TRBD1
CASSRDRGLSYNEQFF
TGTGCCAGTAGTAGGGACAGGGGGCTCTCCTACAATGAGCAGTTCTTC